A selection of T cell receptor beta chains follows, all from one sample in a study of blood T cells in healthy people across ages. TCRdb re-called the 5' RACE reads with MiXCR, one entry per CDR3 protein. The sample yields more than 450,000 distinct CDR3 sequences, around a quarter seen once. These data were also reused for a study on T cells of mothers and their children.

Sequenced material: blood. The receptors stem from a boy between 2 and 10 years old in good health. Both conserved end residues are part of each CDR3. A D gene is named only where the DNA matches it firmly. Part of the rows lack a size; the others show once, few, many or a class for expanded clones.

J gene	V gene	clone size	D gene	CDR3 protein	CDR3 DNA
TRBJ1-2	TRBV30	few	NA	CAWSIRYYGYTF	TGTGCCTGGAGTATCCGATACTATGGCTACACCTTC
TRBJ2-1	TRBV21-1	NA	NA	CASSKGTVNNEQFF	TGTGCCAGCAGCAAGGGGACCGTGAACAATGAGCAGTTCTTC
TRBJ2-3	TRBV20-1	NA	NA	CSATPRAGTQYF	TGCAGTGCCACCCCTCGGGCAGGAACGCAGTATTTT
TRBJ2-2	TRBV4-1	NA	TRBD2	CASSAGTSGRNTGELFF	TGCGCCAGCAGCGCCGGGACTAGCGGGAGAAACACCGGGGAGCTGTTTTTT
TRBJ2-7	TRBV18	NA	TRBD1	CASSRDRGRAGEQYF	TGTGCCAGCTCGCGGGACAGGGGGCGCGCGGGCGAGCAGTACTTC
TRBJ1-4	TRBV2	NA	NA	CASRTNGGRGEKLFF	TGTGCCAGCAGGACGAACGGGGGCCGAGGGGAAAAACTGTTTTTT
TRBJ2-1	TRBV19	NA	NA	CASRSLKPTNEQFF	TGTGCCAGTAGGTCACTCAAGCCCACCAATGAGCAGTTCTTC
TRBJ1-1	TRBV29-1	NA	NA	CSVEKGKTEAFF	TGCAGCGTTGAGAAGGGGAAGACTGAAGCTTTCTTT
TRBJ1-2	TRBV5-5	few	NA	CASSLVGLGYTF	TGTGCCAGCAGCTTGGTAGGATTGGGCTACACCTTC
TRBJ1-2	TRBV7-9	medium-sized	TRBD1	CASSPGQGANGYTF	TGTGCCAGCAGCCCGGGACAGGGGGCGAACGGCTACACCTTC
TRBJ1-2	TRBV20-1	once	NA	CSASYAGYTF	TGCAGTGCTAGTTATGCGGGCTACACCTTC
TRBJ1-2	TRBV12-3/TRBV12-4	few	NA	CASSGVVGYGYTF	TGTGCCAGCAGTGGCGTGGTTGGCTATGGCTACACCTTC
TRBJ1-2	TRBV6-6	few	TRBD1	CASRLTGGVGYTF	TGTGCCAGCAGATTAACAGGGGGCGTAGGCTACACCTTC
TRBJ2-2	TRBV6-2/TRBV6-3	NA	TRBD2	CASSQGTSGTLGPGELFF	TGTGCCAGCAGTCAAGGGACTAGCGGGACTTTGGGTCCCGGGGAGCTGTTTTTT
TRBJ2-1	TRBV5-1	NA	NA	CASSLAGPRSYNEQFF	TGCGCCAGCAGCTTGGCAGGACCCCGATCCTACAATGAGCAGTTCTTC
TRBJ2-3	TRBV3-1	few	NA	CASSQGLSTDTQYF	TGTGCCAGCAGCCAAGGACTCAGCACAGATACGCAGTATTTT
TRBJ1-3	TRBV12-5	few	TRBD1	CASGQGQGRNTIYF	TGTGCTAGTGGCCAAGGACAGGGGAGAAACACCATATATTTT
TRBJ1-2	TRBV4-3	few	TRBD1	CASSQDRGEGGGYTF	TGCGCCAGCAGCCAAGATAGGGGGGAAGGGGGCGGCTACACCTTC
TRBJ1-1	TRBV4-1	NA	NA	CASSPPHDFLGAEAFF	TGCGCCAGCAGCCCCCCCCACGACTTTTTAGGCGCTGAAGCTTTCTTT
TRBJ2-4	TRBV20-1	few	TRBD1	CSARDQSDRGTGEAKNIQYF	TGCAGTGCTAGAGATCAATCGGACAGGGGCACCGGGGAAGCCAAAAACATTCAGTACTTC
TRBJ1-2	TRBV27	few	NA	CASSLNPKGGYTF	TGTGCCAGCAGTTTAAACCCCAAGGGTGGCTACACCTTC
TRBJ1-1	TRBV5-1	NA	NA	CASSLGMPTEAFF	TGCGCCAGCAGCTTAGGGATGCCCACTGAAGCTTTCTTT
TRBJ2-7	TRBV9	many	NA	CASSGQTYEQYF	TGTGCCAGCAGTGGACAGACCTACGAGCAGTACTTC
TRBJ2-5	TRBV5-5	few	TRBD1	CASSPRDRAYQETQYF	TGTGCCAGCAGCCCGAGGGACAGGGCGTACCAAGAGACCCAGTACTTC
TRBJ2-3	TRBV24-1	NA	NA	CATSTGSTDTQYF	TGTGCCACCAGTACCGGATCCACAGATACGCAGTATTTT
TRBJ2-1	TRBV5-1	many	NA	CASSEGEGRNEQFF	TGCGCCAGCAGCGAGGGGGAGGGCCGAAATGAGCAGTTCTTC
TRBJ1-4	TRBV12-3/TRBV12-4	few	NA	CASSLNGATNEKLFF	TGTGCCAGCAGCCTAAATGGGGCAACTAATGAAAAACTGTTTTTT
TRBJ1-2	TRBV7-6	NA	TRBD1	CASSIRDRGNYTF	TGTGCCAGCAGCATCCGGGACAGGGGTAACTACACCTTC
TRBJ2-3	TRBV9	NA	NA	CASSVDGLTDTQYF	TGTGCCAGCAGCGTGGACGGTCTCACAGATACGCAGTATTTT
TRBJ1-1	TRBV20-1	few	NA	CSAPDYRVGTEAFF	TGCAGTGCGCCCGATTACAGGGTCGGCACTGAAGCTTTCTTT
TRBJ2-1	TRBV6-6	NA	TRBD1	CASARGQVGYEQFF	TGTGCCAGCGCGAGGGGACAGGTTGGCTATGAGCAGTTCTTC
TRBJ2-2	TRBV6-1	few	NA	CASRQGAGELFF	TGTGCCAGCAGACAAGGGGCCGGGGAGCTGTTTTTT
TRBJ2-5	TRBV7-6	few	TRBD2	CASSFIRDSAGEQYF	TGTGCCAGCAGCTTCATACGGGACTCCGCGGGAGAGCAGTACTTC
TRBJ1-4	TRBV20-1	NA	NA	CSARQVVEDEKLFF	TGCAGTGCTAGACAGGTGGTAGAGGATGAAAAACTGTTTTTT
TRBJ2-3	TRBV7-2	NA	TRBD2	CASSLVSGRAKDTQYF	TGTGCCAGCAGCTTAGTCTCCGGGAGGGCCAAGGATACGCAGTATTTT
TRBJ2-5	TRBV7-9	NA	NA	CASILSSQACSYQQTQYF	TGTGCCAGCATCCTGTCGTCCCAGGCGTGCTCCTACCAACAGACCCAGTACTTC
TRBJ2-2	TRBV6-1	NA	NA	CASSEERDFFTGELFF	TGTGCCAGCAGTGAAGAAAGGGACTTCTTTACCGGGGAGCTGTTTTTT
TRBJ1-2	TRBV7-9	NA	NA	CASSLTEMIGYTF	TGTGCCAGCAGCTTAACCGAGATGATTGGCTACACCTTC
TRBJ1-5	TRBV2	NA	NA	CVSSEWNNQPQHF	TGTGTCAGCAGTGAGTGGAACAATCAGCCCCAGCATTTT
TRBJ2-1	TRBV20-1	NA	NA	CSAPGASSVNEQFF	TGCAGTGCACCCGGGGCTAGCTCCGTCAATGAGCAGTTCTTC
TRBJ2-3	TRBV7-2	few	TRBD2	CASSPGGGDTQYF	TGTGCCAGCAGCCCGGGGGGTGGGGATACGCAGTATTTT